This TCR beta chain was identified during a study of blood T cell repertoires in COVID-19. Sequencing was performed with immunoSEQ multiplex PCR; in TCRdb, only in-frame clones are kept and a portion is missing. The table lists about 300,000 clones, roughly 87% of them singletons. Recovered status applied to Cohort 3 donors who had two consecutive negative PCRs. It also applied to those with clearance or with symptom resolution. This clone was observed a few times. CDR1 and CDR2 (germline): GTSNPN, SVGIG (reference sequence). Trimming removed 2 bases from V and 11 bases from J, with 21 bases in between. The CDR3 runs to 14 residues.

The clonotype comes from a woman aged 30 to 39 who had recovered from COVID-19. The chain links TRBV30 to TRBJ1-2; tentatively, D is TRBD1 (5 bases). The source material was PBMCs or T cells enriched from blood (not recorded which). Written as DNA, the CDR3 is TGTGCCTGGAGTTCGAGCAGGGCCCACCCTGAGTACACCTTC. Translating gives CAWSSSRAHPEYTF.